The 15 T cell receptor beta chains reported below all come from one sample, sequenced in a study of cytomegalovirus exposure and HLA in healthy donors. The PCR was carried out with 60 Vbeta primers and 13 Jbeta primers. TCRdb's copy holds only in-frame clones and misses some; the assay was immunoSEQ multiplex PCR. This table holds under 200,000 clones, 75% to 80% found once. Material for sequencing was PBMCs. The receptor set was obtained from a woman between 40 and 50 years old in good health and CMV-seropositive.

The chain uses TRBV19 and TRBJ2-3, with D possibly TRBD1 on 7 matching bases. The CDR3 runs to 16 residues. The V gene lost 5 bases and the J gene lost 5 bases, with 20 bases spanning the gap. CDR1 is LNHDA and CDR2 is SQIVND in the germline V gene (reference sequence). The CDR3 reads CASSSGGGAGGDTQYF. The DNA of the CDR3 is TGTGCCAGTAGTTCAGGAGGAGGGGCAGGGGGAGATACGCAGTATTTT. The complete variable domain, with remaining parts taken from reference TRBV19 and TRBJ2-3, reads DGGITQSPKYLFRKEGQNVTLSCEQNLNHDAMYWYRQDPGQGLRLIYYSQIVNDFQKGDIAEGYSVSREKKESFPLTVTSAQKNPTAFYLCASSSGGGAGGDTQYFGPGTRLTVL.

The V and J genes are TRBV5-1 and TRBJ1-6; no clear D. This CDR3 contains 14 residues. Trimming shortened V by 2 bases and J by 9 bases, and 12 bases separated the two germline ends. Germline assignment: CDR1 SGHRS and CDR2 YFSETQ. CDR3 loop: CASSFGVEGSPLHF. The DNA of the CDR3 is TGCGCCAGCAGCTTTGGGGTAGAGGGTTCACCCCTCCACTTT.

The chain is built from TRBV4-3 and TRBJ2-7; TRBD2 is a possible D gene (6 bases). The CDR3 is 16 residues long. V was trimmed by 0 bases and J by 1 base, leaving 13 bases between them. Germline V CDR1 and CDR2: LGHNA, YSLEER. CDR3 residues: CASSQDRASASYEQYF. DNA for the CDR3: TGCGCCAGCAGCCAAGATCGGGCTAGCGCTTCCTACGAGCAGTACTTC.

The sample holds one count of this clone. Within the sample, other DNA sequences also encode this same CDR3. The chain combines TRBV27 with TRBJ1-2, with TRBD1 matching over 9 bases. CDR3 length: 14 amino acids. The germline gives CDR1 MNHEY, CDR2 SMNVEV (reference sequence). Losses at the gene ends were 2 bases for V and 3 bases for J; bases not matched to a gene: 1. CDR3 protein: CASSLGQGYYGYTF. The CDR3 DNA follows: TGTGCCAGCAGTTTAGGACAGGGGTACTATGGCTACACCTTC.

This rearrangement joins TRBV6-5 to TRBJ2-7; weak D call: TRBD2 (7 bases). V lost 4 bases and J 4 bases, leaving 11 bases between the germline ends. Germline V gene data show CDR1 as MNHEY and CDR2 as SVGAGI. CDR3 size: 13 residues. The CDR3 DNA follows: TGTGCCAGCAGTTCCGGGGGGCGGTACGAGCAGTACTTC. Its translation is CASSSGGRYEQYF.

The chain is built from TRBV2 and TRBJ1-2, with a weak D call TRBD1 (5 bases). Germline loops: CDR1 SNHLY, CDR2 FYNNEI. The CDR3 is 13 amino acids. Trimming left V 10 bases short and J 5 bases short, with 17 bases between. The CDR3 region is CATNVPQGYGYTF. As DNA, the CDR3 is TGTGCCACCAACGTTCCGCAGGGATATGGCTACACCTTC. The full variable domain, completed using reference TRBV2 and TRBJ1-2, is EPEVTQTPSHQVTQMGQEVILRCVPISNHLYFYWYRQILGQKVEFLVSFYNNEISEKSEIFDDQFSVERPDGSNFTLKIRSTKLEDSAMYFCATNVPQGYGYTFGSGTRLTVV.

V usage is TRBV20-1 and J usage is TRBJ2-3; D is uncertain. The V gene lost 6 bases and the J gene lost 6 bases, with 10 bases spanning the gap. Germline assignment: CDR1 DFQATT and CDR2 SNEGSKA (reference sequence). The CDR3 loop spans 11 amino acids. The CDR3 loop reads CSALYSDTQYF. The CDR3 coding sequence is TGCAGTGCCTTATATTCGGATACGCAGTATTTT.

The V gene is TRBV7-9, the J gene TRBJ1-1; possibly TRBD1 for D (6 bases). Germline V CDR1 and CDR2: SEHNR, FQNEAQ (reference sequence). V was clipped by 2 bases and J by 8 bases, with 15 bases between them. CDR3 length: 14 residues. The CDR3 DNA sequence: TGTGCCAGCAGCTTATCCTCTCTTGGACAGGAAGCTTTCTTT. It encodes CASSLSSLGQEAFF.

This clone was seen once. The genes are TRBV2 and TRBJ2-5; 8 bases align to TRBD2. Judging by the DNA end, TRBJ2-7 fits better; the J call may be wrong. The germline V gene encodes CDR1 SNHLY and CDR2 FYNNEI. The CDR3 has 14 residues. The DNA for the CDR3 is TGTGCCAGCAGACTAGCGGTGGGTGGATACGAGCAGTACTTC. Translating gives CASRLAVGGYEQYF.

The chain recombines TRBV5-4 with TRBJ2-7; D is unresolved. The CDR3 is made up of 11 amino acids. The ends were cut back, 4 bases at V and 4 bases at J, with 6 bases in the middle. Germline V CDR1 and CDR2: SGHNT, YYREEE (reference sequence). The CDR3 loop reads CASSDAYEQYF. The CDR3 region has the DNA TGTGCCAGCAGCGATGCGTACGAGCAGTACTTC.

The chain links TRBV5-1 to TRBJ2-5, with 7 nucleotides matching TRBD1. There are 12 residues in the CDR3. Germline CDR1 is SGHRS and CDR2 is YFSETQ. After removal of 7 bases from V and 5 bases from J, the junction contained 5 bases not matched to a gene. The CDR3 DNA follows: TGCGCCAGCCGTGAACAGGGGGAGACCCAGTACTTC. This translates into CASREQGETQYF.

J is TRBJ2-3 and V is TRBV6-5; TRBD1 is a possible D gene (5 bases). Germline V CDR1 and CDR2: MNHEY, SVGAGI. The CDR3 is 14 residues long. V lost 0 bases to trimming and J lost 15 bases, with 19 bases between them. CDR3 in DNA: TGTGCCAGCAGTTACTCAGGGGCGATGGGATACGCCTATTTT. Translating gives CASSYSGAMGYAYF.

The rearrangement links TRBV19 to TRBJ2-3, with 15 nucleotides matching TRBD2. Per the germline V gene, CDR1 is LNHDA and CDR2 is SQIVND (reference sequence). V lost 5 bases and J lost 5; bases outside the gene matches: 11. CDR3 length equals 18 residues. The CDR3 region is CASSSPGRTSGRGDTQYF. CDR3 sequence (DNA): TGTGCCAGTAGTTCCCCCGGGAGGACTAGCGGGAGGGGAGATACGCAGTATTTT.

This clone was recorded once. J is TRBJ1-3 and V is TRBV4-3, with D possibly TRBD1 on 5 matching bases. V was clipped by 6 bases and J by 0 bases, with 18 bases between them. The CDR3 sequence is 17 residues long. Germline values: CDR1 LGHNA, CDR2 YSLEER. The CDR3 spells CASRNWAGRSSGNTIYF. DNA of the CDR3: TGCGCCAGCAGGAACTGGGCGGGACGGAGCTCTGGAAACACCATATATTTT.

The chain joins TRBV18 to TRBJ2-3, with 11 positions matching TRBD1. The CDR3 has 16 residues. Germline lookup yields CDR1 KGHSH and CDR2 LQKENI. Trimming cost V 4 bases and J 5 bases; bases outside gene matches: 8. This CDR3 is CASSRYGQGAKDTQYF. The CDR3 nucleotides read TGTGCCAGCTCACGCTACGGACAGGGGGCAAAAGATACGCAGTATTTT. Together with reference TRBV18 and TRBJ2-3, the CDR3 gives the full variable domain: NAGVMQNPRHLVRRRGQEARLRCSPMKGHSHVYWYRQLPEEGLKFMVYLQKENIIDESGMPKERFSAEFPKEGPSILRIQQVVRGDSAAYFCASSRYGQGAKDTQYFGPGTRLTVL.